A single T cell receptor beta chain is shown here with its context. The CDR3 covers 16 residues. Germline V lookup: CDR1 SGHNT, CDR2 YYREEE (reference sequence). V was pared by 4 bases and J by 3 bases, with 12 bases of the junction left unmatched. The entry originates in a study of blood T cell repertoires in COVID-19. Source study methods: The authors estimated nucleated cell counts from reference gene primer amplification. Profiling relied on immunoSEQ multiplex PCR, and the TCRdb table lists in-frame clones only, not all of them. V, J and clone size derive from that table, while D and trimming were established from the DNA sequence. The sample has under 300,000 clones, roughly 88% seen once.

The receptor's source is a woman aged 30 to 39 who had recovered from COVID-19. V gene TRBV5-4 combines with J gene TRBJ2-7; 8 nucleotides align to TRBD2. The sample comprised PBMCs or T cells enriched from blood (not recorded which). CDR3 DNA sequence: TGTGCCAGCAGCCCTCAGGGGAGCGGGAGTTACTACGAGCAGTACTTC. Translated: CASSPQGSGSYYEQYF.